The 2 T cell receptor beta chains below all came from one sample that was sequenced in a study of CD8+ T cells in alopecia areata. The treatment was: oral pan-JAK inhibitor, 5-10 mg twice daily. Extracted RNA was reverse transcribed into cDNA, the sequencing template. Data came from immunoSEQ multiplex PCR; TCRdb stores just in-frame clones and leaves some out. The table lists approximately 120,000 clones, about 59% of them singletons, with around 5.7% in the top ten. The starting material was CD4+ T cells sorted from blood, obtained at week 4, from a patient treated with tofacitinib. Receptors were obtained from a human donor with alopecia areata.

The chain carries TRBV29-1 and TRBJ2-5; 7 bases match TRBD1. Germline CDR1 and CDR2: SQVTM and ANQGSEA. V lost 1 base to trimming and J lost 5 bases; unmatched junction nucleotides: 4. The CDR3 length is 13 residues. CDR3 DNA: TGCAGCGTTGAAGCCCAGGGACAGGAGACCCAGTACTTC. Translating gives CSVEAQGQETQYF.

The gene calls are TRBV10-3 and TRBJ1-2; the D is unclear. This CDR3 region has 15 residues. The V gene's germline CDR1 is ENHRY and CDR2 SYGVKD. V was clipped by 6 bases and J by 5 bases, with 19 bases between them. The CDR3 sequence is CAIRVTESFGYGYTF. CDR3 DNA: TGTGCCATCAGGGTGACGGAATCCTTTGGGTATGGCTACACCTTC.